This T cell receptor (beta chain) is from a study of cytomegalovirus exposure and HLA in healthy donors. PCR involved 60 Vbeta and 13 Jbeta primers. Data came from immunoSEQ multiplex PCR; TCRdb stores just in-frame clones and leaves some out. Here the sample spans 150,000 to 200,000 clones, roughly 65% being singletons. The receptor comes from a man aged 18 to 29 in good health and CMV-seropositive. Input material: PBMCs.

The CDR3 nucleotides are TGCGCCAGCAGCTTGGGCGCAGGAACCAACTATGGCTACACCTTC. Encoded protein: CASSLGAGTNYGYTF. The chain couples TRBV5-1 to TRBJ1-2; D is undetermined. The germline V gene encodes CDR1 SGHRS and CDR2 YFSETQ. The CDR3 sequence is 15 residues long. Trimming took 0 bases from V and 2 from J, leaving 11 bases between them.